The following is a TCR beta chain sequence with its context. Trimming removed 3 bases at V and 3 bases at J, with 12 bases between. The CDR3 has 14 residues. Germline V gene data show CDR1 as DFQATT and CDR2 as SNEGSKA (reference sequence). These data originate in a study of blood T cell repertoires in COVID-19. Study in general: Acute-phase and convalescent COVID-19 samples originated in the United States, Italy and Spain. Nucleic acid was either cDNA or gDNA, and it came from T cells, B-cell-depleted T cells, or PBMCs.

Patients of the Seattle cohort, enrolled during active infection, were followed longitudinally. In the authors' workflow: Quantification of nucleated cells was approximated via reference gene primer amplification. Profiling relied on immunoSEQ multiplex PCR, and the TCRdb table lists in-frame clones only, not all of them. V and J calls and clone size come straight from that table; D and trimming were deduced from the DNA. The table records 250,000 to 350,000 clones, approximately 88% of them present only once. The receptor comes from a human donor with COVID-19, enrolled during active disease. The donor label of this sample is uncertain. The chain joins TRBV20-1 to TRBJ2-1, with D maybe TRBD2 (7 bases). Sequencing used peripheral blood. In DNA form, the CDR3 reads TGCAGTGCTAGTAGGGGGACTATCTACAATGAGCAGTTCTTC. Protein: CSASRGTIYNEQFF.